Following are 7 T cell receptor beta chains from one sample sequenced in a study of vaccination and CD4 T cells after COVID-19. CD4+ T cells that had been cultured provided DNA sequenced with the Oncomine TCR Beta short-read assay. Using its own MiXCR run on the PCR reads, TCRdb lists one record per CDR3 protein. Counted here are 15,000 to 25,000 distinct CDR3 sequences, 38% occurring once; the ten biggest clones make up 13% to 15%. Treatment here: roughly ten-day PBMC culture with coronavirus spike peptide pools or control peptides (ViraFEST assay). Their recognized antigens are unknown. Source material: cultured CD4+ T cells from blood. Source of these receptors: a human donor with COVID-19.

The V and J genes are TRBV24-1 and TRBJ1-5, with TRBD1 as a possible D gene (5 bases). The CDR3 has 15 amino acids. Looked up from germline, CDR1 is KGHDR and CDR2 is SFDVKD. V was trimmed by 4 bases and J by 3 bases, leaving 12 bases between them. The chain's CDR3 is CATSEAGKNNQPQHF. The DNA of the CDR3 is TGTGCCACCAGTGAGGCAGGGAAAAACAATCAGCCCCAGCATTTT.

This clonotype has a handful of counts. V usage is TRBV7-9 and J usage is TRBJ1-6, with TRBD1 matching 11 bases. Per germline, CDR1 SEHNR and CDR2 FQNEAQ (reference sequence). The CDR3 has 16 residues. Trimming at V came to 6 bases and at J to 7 bases, leaving 8 bases not matched to a gene. For the CDR3, the DNA is TGTGCCAGCAGACAGAACCGGGACAGGGGGAATTCACCCCTCCACTTT. As protein: CASRQNRDRGNSPLHF.

The rearrangement links TRBV19 to TRBJ1-5; TRBD1 aligns across 11 bases. The CDR3 covers 17 residues. Unmatched junction bases numbered 7, after V lost 4 bases and J lost 2 bases. Per germline, CDR1 LNHDA and CDR2 SQIVND (reference sequence). As DNA, the CDR3 is TGTGCCAGTAGTACCGGACAGGGGGCTGGTGGCAATCAGCCCCAGCATTTT. This gives the protein CASSTGQGAGGNQPQHF.

The rearrangement links TRBV24-1 to TRBJ2-5; maybe TRBD2 (5 bases). The CDR3 runs to 13 residues. Germline-derived CDR1 and CDR2 are KGHDR and SFDVKD. V was shortened by 6 bases and J by 3 bases, with 10 bases between the two germline ends. CDR3 nucleotides: TGTGCCACCAGTCATTGGGGAGAAGAGACCCAGTACTTC. Amino acids: CATSHWGEETQYF.

This clonotype was observed a few times. The chain employs TRBV10-1 and TRBJ1-2, with a weak D call TRBD1 (5 bases). The CDR3 length is 14 residues. Germline-derived CDR1 and CDR2 are WNHNN and SYGVQD (reference sequence). V lost 0 bases to trimming and J lost 7 bases, with 12 bases between them. Here the CDR3 DNA reads TGCGCCAGCAGTGAGTCTGGCAGGGAAAGTGGCTACACCTTC. This codes for CASSESGRESGYTF.

This clonotype has a handful of counts. V gene TRBV20-1 combines with J gene TRBJ1-5; no reliable D call. The germline V gene encodes CDR1 DFQATT and CDR2 SNEGSKA (reference sequence). This CDR3 comprises 13 residues. The V end was cut by 1 base, the J end by 3 bases, with 7 bases between. The CDR3 coding sequence is TGCAGTGCTAGAGGCGGGGTCAATCAGCCCCAGCATTTT. Protein sequence: CSARGGVNQPQHF.

This clonotype has more than one count but fewer than ten. The chain is built from TRBV21-1 and TRBJ1-6. TRBV21-1 is a pseudogene segment. CDR3 length: 15 residues. CDR3 nucleotides: TGTGCCAGCAGCAGCAGGAAACTCTATAATTCACCCCTCCACTTT. It codes for CASSSRKLYNSPLHF.